This entry lists 23 T cell receptor beta chains sequenced from one sample in a study of blood T cell repertoires in COVID-19. The repertoire was sequenced with immunoSEQ multiplex PCR; TCRdb's copy has only in-frame clones and lacks some. This table has approximately 130,000 clones, approximately 86% appearing once. The sequenced sample consisted of PBMCs or T cells enriched from blood (not recorded which). The receptors stem from a woman in her 50s who had recovered from COVID-19.

The chain's CDR3 is CASSYASGGSEQFF. In DNA, the CDR3 is TGTGCCAGCTCTTATGCCAGCGGGGGGAGTGAGCAGTTCTTC. The rearrangement links TRBV9 to TRBJ2-1; 9 bases are shared with TRBD2. Germline V lookup: CDR1 SGDLS, CDR2 YYNGEE. With 7 bases clipped from V and 9 bases from J, the junction kept 11 bases outside the gene matches. CDR3 length: 14 amino acids.

This clone was seen only once. J is TRBJ2-7 and V is TRBV18; 10 nucleotides line up with TRBD1. The CDR3 loop spans 16 amino acids. After removal of 4 bases from V and 2 bases from J, the junction contained 8 bases not matched to a gene. Per germline, CDR1 KGHSH and CDR2 LQKENI. CDR3 amino acids: CASSRTGTGETYEQYF. The CDR3 region has the DNA TGTGCCAGCTCACGAACCGGGACAGGGGAAACCTACGAGCAGTACTTC.

The gene calls are TRBV7-9 and TRBJ2-7; unclear D gene. Germline V gene lookup returns CDR1 SEHNR and CDR2 FQNEAQ (reference sequence). The V and J ends lost 1 base and 3 bases respectively, with 10 bases between them. The CDR3 extends over 14 amino acids. The CDR3 here is CASSLGTVNYEQYF. Here the CDR3 DNA reads TGTGCCAGCAGCTTAGGTACGGTTAACTACGAGCAGTACTTC.

This clone was seen only once. The chain carries TRBV7-9 and TRBJ2-7, with D possibly TRBD2 on 6 matching bases. Germline V gene lookup returns CDR1 SEHNR and CDR2 FQNEAQ (reference sequence). The CDR3 consists of 14 residues. Trimming left V 3 bases short and J 2 bases short, with 11 bases between. This chain's CDR3 is CASSFPGGAYEQYF. CDR3 bases: TGTGCCAGCAGCTTCCCCGGGGGAGCCTACGAGCAGTACTTC.

V gene TRBV7-2 combines with J gene TRBJ1-1; 9 positions agree with TRBD1. With V trimmed by 5 bases and J by 7 bases, 2 bases remained unmatched. The germline CDR1 and CDR2 sequences are SGHTA and FQGNSA. The CDR3 is 12 amino acids. CDR3 protein: CASSPGQGEAFF. In DNA form, the CDR3 reads TGTGCCAGCAGCCCGGGACAGGGTGAAGCTTTCTTT.

This clone was picked up one time. V usage is TRBV18 and J usage is TRBJ1-2; 10 bases are a match to TRBD1. This CDR3 is 15 amino acids long. The germline gives CDR1 KGHSH, CDR2 LQKENI. V was pared by 4 bases and J by 8 bases, with 10 bases of the junction left unmatched. The CDR3 sequence: CASSHLDRGESGYTF. The CDR3 DNA follows: TGTGCCAGCTCACACTTGGACAGGGGGGAGAGCGGCTACACCTTC.

The chain is built from TRBV10-1 and TRBJ2-5; TRBD2 matches at 7 bases. Germline loops: CDR1 WNHNN, CDR2 SYGVQD (reference sequence). The CDR3 loop spans 17 amino acids. J gave up 3 bases and V 0 bases, and 10 bases lay outside the gene matches. CDR3 amino acids: CASSESGLVPGKETQYF. CDR3 sequence (DNA): TGCGCCAGCAGTGAGTCCGGACTAGTACCGGGTAAAGAGACCCAGTACTTC.

The chain links TRBV6-1 to TRBJ2-7; D is undetermined. Looked up from germline, CDR1 is MNHNS and CDR2 is SASEGT. V was shortened by 2 bases and J by 1 base, with 15 bases between the two germline ends. CDR3 length: 16 amino acids. The CDR3 sequence: CASSELGSFLSYEQYF. In nucleotides, the CDR3 is TGTGCCAGCAGTGAACTAGGCAGCTTCTTATCCTACGAGCAGTACTTC.

The V call is TRBV9, the J call TRBJ2-5; 8 bases are a match to TRBD2. Trimming cost V 0 bases and J 3 bases; bases outside gene matches: 1. Germline loops: CDR1 SGDLS, CDR2 YYNGEE. This CDR3 is 14 amino acids long. In DNA, the CDR3 is TGTGCCAGCAGCGTAGAAGCGGGGGAAGAGACCCAGTACTTC. It translates to CASSVEAGEETQYF.

This clone was counted only a few times. The chain uses TRBV19 and TRBJ2-3; the D is unclear. Germline V gene lookup returns CDR1 LNHDA and CDR2 SQIVND (reference sequence). V was cut by 3 bases and J by 4 bases, with 2 bases left in between. There are 11 residues in the CDR3. CDR3 bases: TGTGCCAGTAGTATCGCAGATACGCAGTATTTT. Its translation: CASSIADTQYF.

The rearrangement links TRBV7-9 to TRBJ2-7, with 9 bases aligning to TRBD1. The length of the CDR3 is 16 residues. The V gene's germline CDR1 is SEHNR and CDR2 FQNEAQ (reference sequence). V shed 3 bases, J shed 6 bases, and the junction held 12 bases outside the gene matches. DNA of the CDR3: TGTGCCAGCAGCTTGAATATACCGGGACAGGGAGGCGAGCAGTACTTC. Its protein is CASSLNIPGQGGEQYF.

This chain links TRBV3-1 (or the pseudogene TRBV3-2) with TRBJ1-6; weak D call: TRBD1 (6 bases). The germline V and J ends were trimmed by 4 bases and 9 bases, with 16 bases remaining between them. This CDR3 is built from 15 residues. Per germline, CDR1 LGHDT and CDR2 YNNKEL (reference sequence). The CDR3 nucleotides are TGTGCCAGCAGCCCGCTAAACAGGGAACCTTCACCCCTCCACTTT. Its protein product is CASSPLNREPSPLHF.

The chain recombines TRBV11-3 with TRBJ2-1; TRBD2 matches at 8 bases. The CDR3 covers 19 residues. V lost 2 bases and J lost 5; bases outside the gene matches: 17. CDR1 is SGHNT, CDR2 YENEEA, per germline. CDR3 nucleotides: TGTGCCAGCAGCTTAACGTCTTATTCGGGGGGGCCGAGACACAATGAGCAGTTCTTC. Protein product: CASSLTSYSGGPRHNEQFF.

The chain combines TRBV5-1 with TRBJ2-2; the match to TRBD1 covers 7 bases. V lost 4 bases and J lost 2; bases outside the gene matches: 14. Looked up from germline, CDR1 is SGHRS and CDR2 is YFSETQ. The CDR3 sequence is 18 residues long. The CDR3 sequence: CASSINRGPLSNTGELFF. CDR3 DNA: TGCGCCAGCAGCATAAACAGGGGCCCCTTATCAAACACCGGGGAGCTGTTTTTT.

The chain couples TRBV2 to TRBJ2-7; D may be TRBD2 (7 bases). The CDR3 loop spans 14 amino acids. V was shortened by 3 bases and J by 4 bases, with 13 bases between the two germline ends. Germline V lookup: CDR1 SNHLY, CDR2 FYNNEI. As DNA, the CDR3 is TGTGCCAGCAGTGAGCAGGGGAGGGGGTACGAGCAGTACTTC. It codes for CASSEQGRGYEQYF.

This rearrangement joins TRBV27 to TRBJ1-3; a possible D gene is TRBD1 (6 bases). The germline gives CDR1 MNHEY, CDR2 SMNVEV (reference sequence). V was trimmed by 5 bases and J by 6 bases, leaving 14 bases between them. The CDR3 extends over 14 amino acids. CDR3 DNA: TGTGCCAGCAGTCCGTACAGGGATAAAAACACCATATATTTT. Amino acids: CASSPYRDKNTIYF.

The chain employs TRBV5-1 and TRBJ2-1; no definite D call. Trimming stripped 0 bases from V and 6 bases from J, with 10 bases between. The CDR3 consists of 14 residues. Germline V CDR1 and CDR2: SGHRS, YFSETQ. This CDR3 reads CASSLGQRVNEQFF. CDR3 coding DNA: TGCGCCAGCAGCTTGGGGCAACGGGTCAATGAGCAGTTCTTC. The whole variable domain, filled in from reference TRBV5-1 and TRBJ2-1, reads KAGVTQTPRYLIKTRGQQVTLSCSPISGHRSVSWYQQTPGQGLQFLFEYFSETQRNKGNFPGRFSGRQFSNSRSEMNVSTLELGDSALYLCASSLGQRVNEQFFGPGTRLTVL.

The CDR3 bases are TGTGCCAGCAGCTTAAGTACTGGTTACTACGAGCAGTACTTC. As protein: CASSLSTGYYEQYF. The chain uses TRBV7-3 and TRBJ2-7, with D unclear. CDR3 size: 14 residues. Per germline, CDR1 SGHTA and CDR2 FQGTGA. Trimming left V 1 base short and J 3 bases short, with 10 bases between.

The chain couples TRBV6-5 to TRBJ2-7, with 11 bases lining up with TRBD1. The CDR3 is 14 residues long. Germline V lookup: CDR1 MNHEY, CDR2 SVGAGI. Trimming removed 7 bases from V and 0 bases from J; junction bases left unmatched: 2. The CDR3 spells CASTGTGGSYEQYF. The CDR3 nucleotides read TGTGCCAGCACCGGGACAGGGGGCTCCTACGAGCAGTACTTC.

The gene calls are TRBV2 and TRBJ1-6; D is perhaps TRBD1 (6 bases). Trimming took 3 bases from V and 7 from J, leaving 16 bases between them. This CDR3 region has 16 residues. Germline CDR1 reads SNHLY; CDR2 reads FYNNEI. The CDR3 region is CASSDSGGQKNSPLHF. The CDR3 coding sequence is TGTGCCAGCAGTGACTCCGGTGGACAGAAGAATTCACCCCTCCACTTT. Full variable domain (outside the CDR3, taken from reference TRBV2 and TRBJ1-6): EPEVTQTPSHQVTQMGQEVILRCVPISNHLYFYWYRQILGQKVEFLVSFYNNEISEKSEIFDDQFSVERPDGSNFTLKIRSTKLEDSAMYFCASSDSGGQKNSPLHFGNGTRLTVT.

The chain employs TRBV5-1 and TRBJ2-5; 8 nucleotides agree with TRBD2. This CDR3 contains 13 residues. Germline lookup yields CDR1 SGHRS and CDR2 YFSETQ. The ends lost 4 bases at V and 14 bases at J; junction bases unmatched: 13. CDR3 region: CASSGQTSAFPYF. The CDR3 nucleotides read TGCGCCAGCAGCGGCCAGACTAGCGCATTCCCCTACTTC.

V usage is TRBV7-9 and J usage is TRBJ1-6, with D perhaps TRBD1 (6 bases). The CDR3 is made up of 17 amino acids. The V end lost 1 base, the J end lost 9 bases, and 19 bases lay between the germline ends. CDR1 and CDR2 (germline): SEHNR, FQNEAQ (reference sequence). The CDR3 region is CASSLGSGGAWGSPLHF. The CDR3, as DNA: TGTGCCAGCAGCTTAGGTTCTGGGGGCGCGTGGGGTTCACCCCTCCACTTT.

The chain uses TRBV2 and TRBJ1-2; D gene ambiguous. CDR1 is SNHLY and CDR2 is FYNNEI in the germline V gene. This CDR3 has 13 residues. Trimming shortened V by 2 bases and J by 0 bases, and 4 bases separated the two germline ends. This CDR3 reads CASSESSNYGYTF. The CDR3 DNA follows: TGTGCCAGCAGTGAAAGCTCTAACTATGGCTACACCTTC. Together with reference TRBV2 and TRBJ1-2, the CDR3 gives the full variable domain: EPEVTQTPSHQVTQMGQEVILRCVPISNHLYFYWYRQILGQKVEFLVSFYNNEISEKSEIFDDQFSVERPDGSNFTLKIRSTKLEDSAMYFCASSESSNYGYTFGSGTRLTVV.